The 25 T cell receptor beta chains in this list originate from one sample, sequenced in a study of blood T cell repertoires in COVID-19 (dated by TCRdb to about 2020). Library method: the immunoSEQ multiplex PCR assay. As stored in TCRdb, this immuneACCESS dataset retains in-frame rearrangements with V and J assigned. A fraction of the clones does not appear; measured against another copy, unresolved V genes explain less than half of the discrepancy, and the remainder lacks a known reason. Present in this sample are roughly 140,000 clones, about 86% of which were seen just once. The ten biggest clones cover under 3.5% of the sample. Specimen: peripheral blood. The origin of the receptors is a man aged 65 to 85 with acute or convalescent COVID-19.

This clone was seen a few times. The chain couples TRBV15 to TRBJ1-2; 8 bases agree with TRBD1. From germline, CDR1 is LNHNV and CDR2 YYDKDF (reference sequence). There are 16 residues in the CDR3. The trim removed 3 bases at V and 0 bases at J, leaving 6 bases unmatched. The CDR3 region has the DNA TGTGCCACCAGCAGCCGGGACAGGCTAGCTAACTATGGCTACACCTTC. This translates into CATSSRDRLANYGYTF.

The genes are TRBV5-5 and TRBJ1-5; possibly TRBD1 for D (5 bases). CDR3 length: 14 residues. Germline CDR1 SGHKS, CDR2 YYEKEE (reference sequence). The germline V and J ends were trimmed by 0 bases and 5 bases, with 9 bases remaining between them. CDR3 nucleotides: TGTGCCAGCAGCTTGGATGGGGGGGATCAGCCCCAGCATTTT. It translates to CASSLDGGDQPQHF.

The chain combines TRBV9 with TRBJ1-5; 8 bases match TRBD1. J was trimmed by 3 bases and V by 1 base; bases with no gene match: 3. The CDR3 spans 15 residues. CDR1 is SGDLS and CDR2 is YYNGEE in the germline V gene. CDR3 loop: CASSVTGGDNQPQHF. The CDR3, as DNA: TGTGCCAGCAGCGTAACAGGGGGAGACAATCAGCCCCAGCATTTT.

The chain's CDR3 is CASSSTSGSIYNEQFF. The CDR3 DNA reads as TGTGCCAGCAGCTCAACTAGCGGGAGTATATACAATGAGCAGTTCTTC. The V call is TRBV7-3, the J call TRBJ2-1; TRBD2 matches 11 bases. CDR1 is SGHTA, CDR2 FQGTGA, per germline. V was pared by 4 bases and J by 4 bases, with 6 bases of the junction left unmatched. This CDR3 is 16 amino acids long.

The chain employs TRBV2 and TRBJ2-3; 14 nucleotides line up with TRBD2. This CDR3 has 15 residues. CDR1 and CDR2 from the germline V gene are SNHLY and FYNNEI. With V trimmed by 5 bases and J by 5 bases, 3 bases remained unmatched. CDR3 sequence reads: CASSPGLAGGDTQYF. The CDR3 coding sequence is TGTGCCAGCAGTCCCGGACTAGCGGGAGGAGATACGCAGTATTTT.

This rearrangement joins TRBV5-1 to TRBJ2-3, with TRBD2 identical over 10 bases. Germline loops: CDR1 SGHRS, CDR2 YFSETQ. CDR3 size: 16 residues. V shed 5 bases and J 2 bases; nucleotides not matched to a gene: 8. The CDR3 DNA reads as TGCGCCAGCAGTTCCAGTAGCGGGAGGTTCACAGATACGCAGTATTTT. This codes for CASSSSSGRFTDTQYF. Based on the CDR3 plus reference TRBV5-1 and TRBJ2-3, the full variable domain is KAGVTQTPRYLIKTRGQQVTLSCSPISGHRSVSWYQQTPGQGLQFLFEYFSETQRNKGNFPGRFSGRQFSNSRSEMNVSTLELGDSALYLCASSSSSGRFTDTQYFGPGTRLTVL.

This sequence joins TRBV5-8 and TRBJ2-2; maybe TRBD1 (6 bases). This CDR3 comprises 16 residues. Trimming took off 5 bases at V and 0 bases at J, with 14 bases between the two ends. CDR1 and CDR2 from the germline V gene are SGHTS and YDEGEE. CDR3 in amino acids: CASSTLGQTNTGELFF. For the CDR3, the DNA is TGTGCCAGCAGTACCCTGGGACAAACGAACACCGGGGAGCTGTTTTTT.

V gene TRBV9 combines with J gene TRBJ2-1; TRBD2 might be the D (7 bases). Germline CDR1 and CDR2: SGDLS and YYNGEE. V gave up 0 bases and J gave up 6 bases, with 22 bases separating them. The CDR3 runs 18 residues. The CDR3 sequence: CASSVEKGGRLAGNEQFF. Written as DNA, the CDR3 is TGTGCCAGCAGCGTAGAGAAGGGGGGGAGACTAGCCGGCAATGAGCAGTTCTTC.

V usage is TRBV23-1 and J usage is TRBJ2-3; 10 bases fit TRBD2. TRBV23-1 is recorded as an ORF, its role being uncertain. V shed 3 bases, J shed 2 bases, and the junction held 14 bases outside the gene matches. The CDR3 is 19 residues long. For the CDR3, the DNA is TGCGCCAGCAGTCAGAATATAGCGGGAGGACCTAAACCCACAGATACGCAGTATTTT. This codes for CASSQNIAGGPKPTDTQYF.

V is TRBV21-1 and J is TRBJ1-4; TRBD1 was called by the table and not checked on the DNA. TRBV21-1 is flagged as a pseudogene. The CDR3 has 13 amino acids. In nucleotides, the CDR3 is TGTGCCAGCCAGGGAAGTTCTAATGAAAAACTGTTTTTT. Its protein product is CASQGSSNEKLFF.

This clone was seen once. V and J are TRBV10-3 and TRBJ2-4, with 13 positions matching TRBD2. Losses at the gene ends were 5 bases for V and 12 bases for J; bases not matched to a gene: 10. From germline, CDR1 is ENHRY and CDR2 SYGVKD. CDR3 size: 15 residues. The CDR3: CAISTGLAGESSQYF. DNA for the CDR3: TGTGCCATCAGTACTGGACTAGCGGGAGAAAGTAGTCAGTACTTC.

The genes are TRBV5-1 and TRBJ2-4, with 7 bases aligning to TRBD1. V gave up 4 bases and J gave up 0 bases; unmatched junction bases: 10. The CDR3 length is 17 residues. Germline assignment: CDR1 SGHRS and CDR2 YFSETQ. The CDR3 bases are TGCGCCAGCAGCCCGAGGACAGGCGGTTTAGCCAAAAACATTCAGTACTTC. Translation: CASSPRTGGLAKNIQYF.

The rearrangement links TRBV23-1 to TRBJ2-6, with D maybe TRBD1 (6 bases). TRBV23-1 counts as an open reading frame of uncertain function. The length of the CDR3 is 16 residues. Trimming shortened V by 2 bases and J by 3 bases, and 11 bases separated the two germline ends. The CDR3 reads CASSQRRGFGANVLTF. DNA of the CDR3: TGCGCCAGCAGTCAACGTAGGGGGTTTGGGGCCAACGTCCTGACTTTC.

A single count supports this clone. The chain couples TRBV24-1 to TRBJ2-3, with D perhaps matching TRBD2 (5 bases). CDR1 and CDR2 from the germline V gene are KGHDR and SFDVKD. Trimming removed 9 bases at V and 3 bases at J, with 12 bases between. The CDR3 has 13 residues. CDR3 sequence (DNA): TGTGCCACCCGTGCCGTAGCGACAGATACGCAGTATTTT. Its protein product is CATRAVATDTQYF.

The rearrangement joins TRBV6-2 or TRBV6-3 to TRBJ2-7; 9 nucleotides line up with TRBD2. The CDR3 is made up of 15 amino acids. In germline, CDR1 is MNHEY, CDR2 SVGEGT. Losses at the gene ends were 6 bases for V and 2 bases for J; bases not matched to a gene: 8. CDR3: CASSQLAGGPYEQYF. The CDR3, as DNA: TGTGCCAGCAGCCAACTAGCGGGCGGTCCCTACGAGCAGTACTTC.

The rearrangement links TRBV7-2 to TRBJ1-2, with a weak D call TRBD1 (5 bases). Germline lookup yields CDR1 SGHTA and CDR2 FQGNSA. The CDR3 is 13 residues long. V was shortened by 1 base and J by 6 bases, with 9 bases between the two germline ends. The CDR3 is CASSLVGVNGYTF. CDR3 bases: TGTGCCAGCAGCTTAGTAGGGGTCAATGGCTACACCTTC.

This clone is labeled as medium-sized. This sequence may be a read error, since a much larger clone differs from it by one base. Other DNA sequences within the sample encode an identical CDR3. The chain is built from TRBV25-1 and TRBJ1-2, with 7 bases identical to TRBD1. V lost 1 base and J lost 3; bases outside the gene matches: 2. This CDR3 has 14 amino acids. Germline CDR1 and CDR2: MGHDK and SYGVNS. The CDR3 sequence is CASSESTGDYGYTF. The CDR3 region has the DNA TGTGCCAGCAGTGAATCCACAGGGGACTATGGCTACACCTTC.

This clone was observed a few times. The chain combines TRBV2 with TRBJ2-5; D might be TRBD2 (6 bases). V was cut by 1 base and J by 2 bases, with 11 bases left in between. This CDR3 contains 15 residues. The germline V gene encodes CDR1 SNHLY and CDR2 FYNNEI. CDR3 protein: CASSEERLAQETQYF. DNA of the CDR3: TGTGCCAGCAGTGAAGAGCGGCTAGCGCAAGAGACCCAGTACTTC.

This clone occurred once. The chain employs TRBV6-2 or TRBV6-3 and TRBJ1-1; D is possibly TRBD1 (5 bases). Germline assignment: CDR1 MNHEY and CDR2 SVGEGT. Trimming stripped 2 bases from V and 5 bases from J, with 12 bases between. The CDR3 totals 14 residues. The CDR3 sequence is CASSYGQGRTEAFF. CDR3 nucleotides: TGTGCCAGCAGTTACGGGCAGGGAAGGACTGAAGCTTTCTTT.

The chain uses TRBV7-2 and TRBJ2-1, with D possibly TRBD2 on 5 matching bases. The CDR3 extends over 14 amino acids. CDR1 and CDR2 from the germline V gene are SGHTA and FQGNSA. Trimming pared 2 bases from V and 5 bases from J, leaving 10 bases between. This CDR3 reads CASSLTVGDNEQFF. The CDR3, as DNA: TGTGCCAGCAGCTTAACGGTCGGGGACAATGAGCAGTTCTTC.

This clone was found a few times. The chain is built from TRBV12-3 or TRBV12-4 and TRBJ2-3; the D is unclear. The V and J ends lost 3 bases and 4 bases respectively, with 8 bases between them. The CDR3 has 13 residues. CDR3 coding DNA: TGTGCCAGCAGTTTTCTACGGGCAGATACGCAGTATTTT. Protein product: CASSFLRADTQYF.

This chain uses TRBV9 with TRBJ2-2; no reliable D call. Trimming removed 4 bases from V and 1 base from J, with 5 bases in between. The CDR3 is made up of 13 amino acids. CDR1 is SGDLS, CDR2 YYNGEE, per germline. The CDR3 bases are TGTGCCAGCAGCCCCTTGAACACCGGGGAGCTGTTTTTT. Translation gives CASSPLNTGELFF.

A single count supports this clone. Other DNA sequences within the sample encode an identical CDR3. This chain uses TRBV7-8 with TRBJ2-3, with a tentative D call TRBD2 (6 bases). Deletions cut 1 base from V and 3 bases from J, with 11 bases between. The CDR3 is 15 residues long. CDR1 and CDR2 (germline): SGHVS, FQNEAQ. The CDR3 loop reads CASSLGLASTDTQYF. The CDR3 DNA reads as TGTGCCAGCAGCTTAGGGCTAGCGAGTACAGATACGCAGTATTTT. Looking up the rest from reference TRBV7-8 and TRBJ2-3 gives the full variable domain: GAGVSQSPRYKVAKRGQDVALRCDPISGHVSLFWYQQALGQGPEFLTYFQNEAQLDKSGLPSDRFFAERPEGSVSTLKIQRTQQEDSAVYLCASSLGLASTDTQYFGPGTRLTVL.

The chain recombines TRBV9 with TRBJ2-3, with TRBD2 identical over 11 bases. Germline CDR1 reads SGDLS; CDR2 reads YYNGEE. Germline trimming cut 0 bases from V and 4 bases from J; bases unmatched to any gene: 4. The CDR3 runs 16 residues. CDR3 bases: TGTGCCAGCAGCGTAGTAGCGGGAGGGCTCGCAGATACGCAGTATTTT. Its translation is CASSVVAGGLADTQYF.

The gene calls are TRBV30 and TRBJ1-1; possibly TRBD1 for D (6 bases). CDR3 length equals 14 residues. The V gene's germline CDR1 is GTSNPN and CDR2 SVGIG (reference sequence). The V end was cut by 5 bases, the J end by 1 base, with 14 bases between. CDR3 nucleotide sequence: TGTGCCTGGCTCAAGTGGGGGCAGAACACTGAAGCTTTCTTT. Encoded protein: CAWLKWGQNTEAFF.